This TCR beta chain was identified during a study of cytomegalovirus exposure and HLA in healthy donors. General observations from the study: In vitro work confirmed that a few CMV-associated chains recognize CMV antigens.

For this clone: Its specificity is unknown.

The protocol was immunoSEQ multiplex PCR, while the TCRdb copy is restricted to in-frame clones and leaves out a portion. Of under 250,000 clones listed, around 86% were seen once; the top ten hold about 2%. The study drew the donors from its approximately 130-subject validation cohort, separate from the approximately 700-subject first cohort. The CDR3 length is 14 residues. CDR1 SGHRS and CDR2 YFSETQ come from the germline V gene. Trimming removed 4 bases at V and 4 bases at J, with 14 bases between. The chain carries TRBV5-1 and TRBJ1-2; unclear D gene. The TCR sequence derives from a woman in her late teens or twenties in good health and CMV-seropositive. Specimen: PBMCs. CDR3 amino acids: CASSHADGSYGYTF. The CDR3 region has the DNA TGCGCCAGCAGCCACGCAGACGGGAGCTATGGCTACACCTTC.